This entry is about one T cell receptor beta chain. Its antigen is currently unknown. The entry originates in a study of monozygotic twins with cystic fibrosis. Whole-study context: With roughly 16 PCR cycles, barcoded libraries came from three micrograms of fragmented DNA. Study-wide results and limits: Shared CDR3 numbers were not associated with age, concordance or severity. Clonality was generally low (median roughly 0.01), higher in the most severe patients.

CDR3 length: 15 residues. Germline-derived CDR1 and CDR2 are KGHSY and FQNENV. Between the trimmed V and J ends, which lost 2 bases and 8 bases, there was a span of 15 bases. The protocol was immunoSEQ multiplex PCR, while the TCRdb copy is restricted to in-frame clones and leaves out a portion. The data show 13,000 to 15,000 clones, about 88% seen once. The sequence derives from a boy aged 5-17 years with cystic fibrosis. Input material: blood. The chain joins TRBV16 to TRBJ1-4; tentatively, D is TRBD1 (6 bases). This CDR3 is CASSQVQGRMEKLFF. For the CDR3, the DNA is TGTGCCAGCAGCCAAGTTCAGGGGAGGATGGAAAAACTGTTTTTT.